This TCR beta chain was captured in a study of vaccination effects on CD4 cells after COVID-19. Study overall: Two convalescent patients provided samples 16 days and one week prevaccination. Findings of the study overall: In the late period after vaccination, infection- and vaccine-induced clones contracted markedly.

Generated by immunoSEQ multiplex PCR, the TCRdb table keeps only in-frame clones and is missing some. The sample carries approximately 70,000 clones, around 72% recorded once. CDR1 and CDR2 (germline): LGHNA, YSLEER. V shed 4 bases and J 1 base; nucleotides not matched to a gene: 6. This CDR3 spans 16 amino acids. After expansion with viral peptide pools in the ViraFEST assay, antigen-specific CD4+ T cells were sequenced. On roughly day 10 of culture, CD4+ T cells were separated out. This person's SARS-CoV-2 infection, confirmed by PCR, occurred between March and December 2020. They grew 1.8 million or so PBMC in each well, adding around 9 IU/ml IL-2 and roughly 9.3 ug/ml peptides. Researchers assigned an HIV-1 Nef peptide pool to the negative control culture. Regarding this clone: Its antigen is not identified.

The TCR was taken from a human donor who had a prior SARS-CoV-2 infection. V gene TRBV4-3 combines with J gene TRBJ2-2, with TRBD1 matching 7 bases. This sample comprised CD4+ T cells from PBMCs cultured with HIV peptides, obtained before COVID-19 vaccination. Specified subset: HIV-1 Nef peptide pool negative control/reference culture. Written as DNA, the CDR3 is TGCGCCAGCAGCCCCAGGGGGAGCCTGAACACCGGGGAGCTGTTTTTT. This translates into CASSPRGSLNTGELFF.